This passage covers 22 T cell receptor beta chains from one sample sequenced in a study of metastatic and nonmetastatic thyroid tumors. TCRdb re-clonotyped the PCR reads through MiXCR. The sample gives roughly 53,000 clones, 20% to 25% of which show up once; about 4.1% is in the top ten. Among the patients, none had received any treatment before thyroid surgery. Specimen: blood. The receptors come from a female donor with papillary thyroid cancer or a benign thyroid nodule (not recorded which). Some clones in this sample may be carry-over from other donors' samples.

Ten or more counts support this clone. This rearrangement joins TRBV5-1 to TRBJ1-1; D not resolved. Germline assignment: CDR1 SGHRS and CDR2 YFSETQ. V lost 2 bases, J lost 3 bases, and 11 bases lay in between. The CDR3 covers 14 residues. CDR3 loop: CASSLGWIDTEAFF. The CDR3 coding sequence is TGCGCCAGCAGCTTAGGGTGGATAGACACTGAAGCTTTCTTT. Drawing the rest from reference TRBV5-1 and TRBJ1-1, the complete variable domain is KAGVTQTPRYLIKTRGQQVTLSCSPISGHRSVSWYQQTPGQGLQFLFEYFSETQRNKGNFPGRFSGRQFSNSRSEMNVSTLELGDSALYLCASSLGWIDTEAFFGQGTRLTVV.

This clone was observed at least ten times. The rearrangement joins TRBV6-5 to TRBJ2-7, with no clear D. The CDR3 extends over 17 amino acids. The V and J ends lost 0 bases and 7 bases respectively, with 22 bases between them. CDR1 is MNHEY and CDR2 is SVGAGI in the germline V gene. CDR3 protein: CASSYSIWSAEFSEQYF. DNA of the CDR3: TGTGCCAGCAGTTACTCGATTTGGTCGGCCGAATTTAGTGAGCAGTACTTC.

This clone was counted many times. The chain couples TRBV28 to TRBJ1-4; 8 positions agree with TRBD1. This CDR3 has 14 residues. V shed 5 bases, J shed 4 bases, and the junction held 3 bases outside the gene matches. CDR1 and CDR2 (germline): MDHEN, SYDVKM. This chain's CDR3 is CASSAQGGNEKLFF. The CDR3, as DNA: TGTGCCAGCAGTGCACAGGGGGGTAATGAAAAACTGTTTTTT.

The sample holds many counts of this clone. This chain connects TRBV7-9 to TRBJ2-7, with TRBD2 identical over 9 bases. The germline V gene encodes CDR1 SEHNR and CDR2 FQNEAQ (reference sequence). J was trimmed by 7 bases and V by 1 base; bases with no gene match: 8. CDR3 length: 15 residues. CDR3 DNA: TGTGCCAGCAGCTTAGGTAGCGGGAGAAGGGGAGAGCAGTACTTC. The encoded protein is CASSLGSGRRGEQYF.

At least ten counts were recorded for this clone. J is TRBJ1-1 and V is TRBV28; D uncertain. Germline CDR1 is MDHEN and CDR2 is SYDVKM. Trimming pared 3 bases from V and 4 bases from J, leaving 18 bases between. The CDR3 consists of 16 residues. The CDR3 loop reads CASSFIRTGTGTEAFF. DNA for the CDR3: TGTGCCAGCAGTTTTATCAGGACGGGTACGGGCACTGAAGCTTTCTTT.

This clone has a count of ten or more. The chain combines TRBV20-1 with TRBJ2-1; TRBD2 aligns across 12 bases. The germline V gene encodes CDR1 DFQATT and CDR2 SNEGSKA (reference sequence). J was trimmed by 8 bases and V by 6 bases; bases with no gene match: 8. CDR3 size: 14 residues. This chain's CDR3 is CSAPTSGSGDEQFF. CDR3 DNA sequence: TGCAGTGCGCCGACTAGCGGGAGTGGTGATGAGCAGTTCTTC.

The CDR3 bases are TGTGCCAGCAGGGAAACAGGGGACTATGGCTACACCTTC. The encoded protein is CASRETGDYGYTF. V usage is TRBV28 and J usage is TRBJ1-2; TRBD1 aligns across 7 bases. Germline V gene sequence: CDR1 MDHEN, CDR2 SYDVKM. Trimming cost V 6 bases and J 3 bases; bases outside gene matches: 4. This CDR3 spans 13 amino acids.

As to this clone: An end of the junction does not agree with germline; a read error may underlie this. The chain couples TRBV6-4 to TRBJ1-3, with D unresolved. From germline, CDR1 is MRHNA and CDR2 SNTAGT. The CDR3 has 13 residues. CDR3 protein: CGSTLALGNTIYF. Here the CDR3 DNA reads TGTGGCAGCACCTTGGCGCTTGGAAACACCATATATTTT.

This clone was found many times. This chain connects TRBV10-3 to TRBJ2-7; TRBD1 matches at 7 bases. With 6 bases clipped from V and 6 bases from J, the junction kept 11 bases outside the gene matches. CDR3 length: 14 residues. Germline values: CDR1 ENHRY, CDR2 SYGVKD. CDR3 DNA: TGTGCCATCAGAGTTACAGGGGCGTTGCGCGAGCAGTACTTC. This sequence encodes CAIRVTGALREQYF.

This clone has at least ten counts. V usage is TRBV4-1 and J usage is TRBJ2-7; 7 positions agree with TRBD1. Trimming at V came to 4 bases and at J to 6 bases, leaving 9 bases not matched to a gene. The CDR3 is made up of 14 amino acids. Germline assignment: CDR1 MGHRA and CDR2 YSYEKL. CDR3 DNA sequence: TGCGCCAGCAGCCCAAACAGGGGAAGGGGCGAGCAGTACTTC. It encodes CASSPNRGRGEQYF.

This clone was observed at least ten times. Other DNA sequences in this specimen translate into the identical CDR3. In DNA form, the CDR3 reads TGTGCCAGCAGTGAAACAGGTTATTACGCTGAAGCTTTCTTT. This gives the protein CASSETGYYAEAFF. V and J are TRBV6-1 and TRBJ1-1, with D possibly being TRBD1 (5 bases). CDR1 is MNHNS and CDR2 is SASEGT in the germline V gene. The CDR3 extends over 14 amino acids. With 2 bases removed from V and 6 bases from J, the gap between germline ends came to 13 bases.

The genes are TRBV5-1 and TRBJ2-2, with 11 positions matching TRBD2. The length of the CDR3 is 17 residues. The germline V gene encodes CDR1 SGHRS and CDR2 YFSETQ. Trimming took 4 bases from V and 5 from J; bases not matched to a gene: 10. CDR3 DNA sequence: TGCGCCAGCAGCAGATACCGACTAGCGGGAAGAACCGGGGAGCTGTTTTTT. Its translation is CASSRYRLAGRTGELFF.

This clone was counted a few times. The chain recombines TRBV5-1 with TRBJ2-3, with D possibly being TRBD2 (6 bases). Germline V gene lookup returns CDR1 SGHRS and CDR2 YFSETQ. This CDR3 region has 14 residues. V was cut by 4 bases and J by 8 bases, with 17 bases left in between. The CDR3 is CASSRGWEQGTQYF. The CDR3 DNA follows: TGCGCCAGCAGCCGGGGGTGGGAGCAGGGTACGCAGTATTTT.

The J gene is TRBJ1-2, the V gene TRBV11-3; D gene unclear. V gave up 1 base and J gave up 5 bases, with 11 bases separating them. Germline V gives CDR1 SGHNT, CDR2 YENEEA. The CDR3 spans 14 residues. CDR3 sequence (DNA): TGTGCCAGCAGCTTAGGGGGATCGAGTTATGGCTACACCTTC. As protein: CASSLGGSSYGYTF.

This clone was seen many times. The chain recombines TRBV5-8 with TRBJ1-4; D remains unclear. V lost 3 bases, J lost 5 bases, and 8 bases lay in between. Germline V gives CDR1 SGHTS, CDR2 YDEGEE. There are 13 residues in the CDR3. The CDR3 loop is CASSSPINEKLFF. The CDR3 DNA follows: TGTGCCAGCAGCTCACCGATCAATGAAAAACTGTTTTTT.

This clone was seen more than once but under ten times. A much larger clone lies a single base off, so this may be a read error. CDR3: CASSLASVTDTQYF. CDR3 DNA sequence: TGTGCCAGCAGCCTAGCATCTGTCACAGATACGCAGTATTTT. The chain combines TRBV7-8 with TRBJ2-3; a possible D gene is TRBD2 (5 bases). The CDR3 loop spans 14 amino acids. Germline CDR1 reads SGHVS; CDR2 reads FQNEAQ.

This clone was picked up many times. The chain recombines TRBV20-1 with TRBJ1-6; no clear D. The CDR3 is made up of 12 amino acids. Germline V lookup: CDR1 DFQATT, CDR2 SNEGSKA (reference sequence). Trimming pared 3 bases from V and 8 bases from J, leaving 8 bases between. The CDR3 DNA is TGCAGTGCTAGGTCAGCCGATTCACCCCTCCACTTT. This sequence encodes CSARSADSPLHF.

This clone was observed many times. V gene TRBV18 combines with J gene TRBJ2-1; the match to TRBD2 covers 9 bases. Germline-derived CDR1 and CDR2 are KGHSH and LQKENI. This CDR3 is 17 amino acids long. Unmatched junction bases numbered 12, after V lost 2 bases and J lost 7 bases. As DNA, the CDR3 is TGTGCCAGCTCACCAGCGGGTGCGGGAGGGTTTTGGAATGAGCAGTTCTTC. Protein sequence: CASSPAGAGGFWNEQFF.

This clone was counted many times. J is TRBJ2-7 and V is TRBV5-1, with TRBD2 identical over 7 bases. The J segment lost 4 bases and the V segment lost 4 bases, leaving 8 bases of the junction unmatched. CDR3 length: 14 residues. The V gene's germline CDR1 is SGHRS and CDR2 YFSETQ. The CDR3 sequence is CASSLGGGLYEQYF. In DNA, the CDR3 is TGCGCCAGCAGCCTGGGGGGGGGACTTTACGAGCAGTACTTC.

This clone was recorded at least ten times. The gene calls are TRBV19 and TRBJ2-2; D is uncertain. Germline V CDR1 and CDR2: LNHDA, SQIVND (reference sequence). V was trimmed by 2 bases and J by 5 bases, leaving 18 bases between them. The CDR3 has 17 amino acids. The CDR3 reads CASSISFRTPWTGELFF. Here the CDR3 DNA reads TGTGCCAGTAGTATATCCTTCCGAACCCCGTGGACCGGGGAGCTGTTTTTT.

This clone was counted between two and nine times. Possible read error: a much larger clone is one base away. CDR3 protein: CAIKGRYNSPLHF. The DNA for the CDR3 is TGTGCCATCAAAGGGCGGTATAATTCACCCCTCCACTTT. The J gene is TRBJ1-6, the V gene TRBV2; D ambiguous. Trimming stripped 10 bases from V and 4 bases from J, with 11 bases between. The CDR3 runs 13 residues. The germline CDR1 and CDR2 sequences are SNHLY and FYNNEI.

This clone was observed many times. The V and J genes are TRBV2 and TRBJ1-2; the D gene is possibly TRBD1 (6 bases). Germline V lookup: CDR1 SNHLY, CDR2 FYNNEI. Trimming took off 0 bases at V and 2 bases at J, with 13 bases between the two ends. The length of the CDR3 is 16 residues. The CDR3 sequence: CASSEALGQSNYGYTF. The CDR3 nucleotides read TGTGCCAGCAGTGAAGCTTTAGGACAGAGCAACTATGGCTACACCTTC.